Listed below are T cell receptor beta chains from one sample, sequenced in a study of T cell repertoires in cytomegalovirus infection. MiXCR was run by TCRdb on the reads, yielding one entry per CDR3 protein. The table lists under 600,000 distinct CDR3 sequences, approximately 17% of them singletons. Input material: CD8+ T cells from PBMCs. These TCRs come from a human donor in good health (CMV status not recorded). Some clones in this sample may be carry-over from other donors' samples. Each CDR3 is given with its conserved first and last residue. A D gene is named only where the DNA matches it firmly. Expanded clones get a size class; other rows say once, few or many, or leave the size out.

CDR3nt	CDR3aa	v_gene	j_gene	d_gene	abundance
TGTGCCAGCAGCGCCTCCGGGACAGGGCAACGGGGCTACACCTTC	CASSASGTGQRGYTF	TRBV11-2	TRBJ1-2	TRBD1	many
TGTGCCAGCAGCTTATGGGACAGTAATTCACCCCTCCACTTT	CASSLWDSNSPLHF	TRBV11-2	TRBJ1-6	TRBD1	.
TGTGCCACCAGCAGAGATGGGTTCGATACTGAAGCTTTCTTT	CATSRDGFDTEAFF	TRBV15	TRBJ1-1	.	.
TGTGCCAGCAGCCCCCCGGGAGGGGGAAAAGAGACCCAGTACTTC	CASSPPGGGKETQYF	TRBV7-6	TRBJ2-5	TRBD2	many
TGTGCCAGCAAAAGCGATGGGTCCTACGAGCAGTACTTC	CASKSDGSYEQYF	TRBV7-6	TRBJ2-7	.	many
TGTGCCAGCATCCCGGGAGCAGCCAGGATTAGCTCCTATAATTCACCCCTCCACTTT	CASIPGAARISSYNSPLHF	TRBV6-6	TRBJ1-6	.	few
TGTGCCAGCAGCGTAGATTGGGGTCCCTACGAGCAGTACTTC	CASSVDWGPYEQYF	TRBV9	TRBJ2-7	.	few
TGTGCCAGCATCCATTCAGGGGGGACTGAAGCTTTCTTT	CASIHSGGTEAFF	TRBV5-5	TRBJ1-1	TRBD1	few
TGTGCCAGCCCGAAGTCGGGGGAGAAGATCCCCACAGATACGCAGTATTTT	CASPKSGEKIPTDTQYF	TRBV6-1	TRBJ2-3	.	many
TGTGCCAGCAGCTCCCGGGACTGGAAAACCTACGAGCAGTACTTC	CASSSRDWKTYEQYF	TRBV7-8	TRBJ2-7	.	many
TGTGCCAGCAGCTTAGTTGAGGCTAGCGGGAGTATCACAGATACGCAGTATTTT	CASSLVEASGSITDTQYF	TRBV11-2	TRBJ2-3	TRBD2	few
TGTGCCAGCAGCCAAGACCTGACAGGGGCGTTTGGCTACACCTTC	CASSQDLTGAFGYTF	TRBV14	TRBJ1-2	TRBD1	many
TGTGCCAGCAGCTTATTAGACAGGAGCTCCTACAATGAGCAGTTCTTC	CASSLLDRSSYNEQFF	TRBV7-2	TRBJ2-1	.	many
TGTGCCAGCAGCTCAGGACAGGGGGCAGCTGCCGAGCAGTACTTC	CASSSGQGAAAEQYF	TRBV9	TRBJ2-7	TRBD1	many
TGCGCCAGCAGCCAGACACTAGCGGCGAACACCGGGGAGCTGTTTTTT	CASSQTLAANTGELFF	TRBV4-1	TRBJ2-2	TRBD2	few
TGTGCCAGCACAACTGACAGGGCCCGCAATCAGCCCCAGCATTTT	CASTTDRARNQPQHF	TRBV6-1	TRBJ1-5	TRBD1	many
TGTGCCAGCAGTTACTCCGTAGCGGGTGAGGAGACCCAGTACTTC	CASSYSVAGEETQYF	TRBV6-5	TRBJ2-5	TRBD2	many
TGTGCCAGCAGCTATCGGACAGGGCGTAAGACCCAGTACTTC	CASSYRTGRKTQYF	TRBV7-2	TRBJ2-5	TRBD1	many
TGTGCCAGCAGCTTAGAAGGGACAGGGTTTATCGGCTACACCTTC	CASSLEGTGFIGYTF	TRBV7-9	TRBJ1-2	TRBD1	many
TGCAGTGCGCGTGGACTAGCGGAGAGCACAGATACGCAGTATTTT	CSARGLAESTDTQYF	TRBV20-1	TRBJ2-3	TRBD2	.
TGTGCCACGGTGGACAGCGGGACACCATACAATGAGCAGTTCTTC	CATVDSGTPYNEQFF	TRBV24-1	TRBJ2-1	.	.
TGTGCCAGCAGTCGAAGTAGCACAGATACGCAGTATTTT	CASSRSSTDTQYF	TRBV27	TRBJ2-3	.	many
TGTGCCAGCGGAACAAGAAGAGGTGGGTCCTACGAGCAGTACTTC	CASGTRRGGSYEQYF	TRBV6-1	TRBJ2-7	.	many
TGTGCCAGCAGTTACTCGGCGAGTGGGACTGAAGCTTTCTTT	CASSYSASGTEAFF	TRBV6-5	TRBJ1-1	.	many
TGTGCCAGCAGGGCCGGGACAGTTCATAGCAATCAGCCCCAGCATTTT	CASRAGTVHSNQPQHF	TRBV28	TRBJ1-5	TRBD1	.
TGTGCCAGCAGTTTATCGAGGGGCTATGGCTACACCTTC	CASSLSRGYGYTF	TRBV27	TRBJ1-2	.	.
TGTGCCAGCAGTTACCAGCGGACTAGCGTGTTACAGACCCAGTACTTC	CASSYQRTSVLQTQYF	TRBV6-6	TRBJ2-5	TRBD2	few
TGCGCCAGCAGCCAAGATCTCGGAGCTTATGGCTACACCTTC	CASSQDLGAYGYTF	TRBV4-1	TRBJ1-2	.	many
TGTGCCAGCAGGGTGAGGCCCCCTGAAGCTTTCTTT	CASRVRPPEAFF	TRBV12-3/TRBV12-4	TRBJ1-1	.	many
TGCGCCAGCACCCCGGGACTAGCGGGGATCTACAATGAGCAGTTCTTC	CASTPGLAGIYNEQFF	TRBV4-1	TRBJ2-1	TRBD2	many
TGTGCTAGCAGCCGCGGACTAGCGGAGTACAATGAGCAGTTCTTC	CASSRGLAEYNEQFF	TRBV7-7	TRBJ2-1	TRBD2	few
TGTGCCAGCAGTCCCAGGGACACCTACAATGAGCAGTTCTTC	CASSPRDTYNEQFF	TRBV27	TRBJ2-1	.	.
TGCGCCAGCAGCTACAGGGGGCGCACAATGGATGAGCAGTTCTTC	CASSYRGRTMDEQFF	TRBV4-1	TRBJ2-1	TRBD1	many
TGTGCCAGCACCCCAAAGCCCGGGACCATCTACAATGAGCAGTTCTTC	CASTPKPGTIYNEQFF	TRBV2	TRBJ2-1	.	few
TGTGCCAGCAGGGTACAGGGGGCTCCTGCCTACGAGCAGTACTTC	CASRVQGAPAYEQYF	TRBV27	TRBJ2-7	TRBD1	many
TGTGCCACCAGTGACAAGGGGCAGGGGAAAGCCGGGGAGCTGTTTTTT	CATSDKGQGKAGELFF	TRBV24-1	TRBJ2-2	.	few
TGTGCCAGCAGCGGACTAGCGGAAAACTACTCCTACGAGCAGTACTTC	CASSGLAENYSYEQYF	TRBV28	TRBJ2-7	TRBD2	.
TGTGCCAGCAGCCACCGGGACAGGGAGGATGAGCAGTTCTTC	CASSHRDREDEQFF	TRBV7-9	TRBJ2-1	TRBD1	many
TGTGCCAGTAGTTGGACAGGAATTTCCCACGAGCAGTACTTC	CASSWTGISHEQYF	TRBV19	TRBJ2-7	TRBD1	.
TGTGCCAGCAGCGTAGACAGGGGCGACGTACGAAGGCAAGAGACCCAGTACTTC	CASSVDRGDVRRQETQYF	TRBV9	TRBJ2-5	TRBD1	few
TGTGCCAGCAGCTTTACGCAGGACAGGTGGGACCCACCGAACTATGGCTACACCTTC	CASSFTQDRWDPPNYGYTF	TRBV11-2	TRBJ1-2	TRBD1	many
TGTGCCAGCAGCCCCCTCTGGAGCGGCTCCTACGAGCAGTACTTC	CASSPLWSGSYEQYF	TRBV7-9	TRBJ2-7	.	many
TGTGCCAGCAGCTTGTCGGCCCTAAGGAAAAAACTGTTTTTT	CASSLSALRKKLFF	TRBV5-6	TRBJ1-4	.	few
TGTGCCAGCAGCCAAGAGGTGGACTGGGTTAGCGGGAGTGAGACCCAGTACTTC	CASSQEVDWVSGSETQYF	TRBV4-2	TRBJ2-5	TRBD2	few
TGTGCCAGCAGCCGGGAGGGGATTCCCCTTAACTATGGCTACACCTTC	CASSREGIPLNYGYTF	TRBV7-8	TRBJ1-2	.	many
TGTGCCAGCAGCCACCCTCGGGACGGAGGAGCTAACTATGGCTACACCTTC	CASSHPRDGGANYGYTF	TRBV7-6	TRBJ1-2	.	many
TGTGCCAGCAGCTTAACGGAGCCCAATGAGCAGTTCTTC	CASSLTEPNEQFF	TRBV7-3	TRBJ2-1	.	many
TGTGCCAGCAGCTTTAACTCCTACTACGAGCAGTACTTC	CASSFNSYYEQYF	TRBV11-2	TRBJ2-7	.	few
TGTGCCACCAGCGACAGGGCGGGTGAAAAACTGTTTTTT	CATSDRAGEKLFF	TRBV15	TRBJ1-4	TRBD1	.
TGTGCCAGCAGCCCGATGACAGGGGAAGCTTTCTTT	CASSPMTGEAFF	TRBV7-9	TRBJ1-1	TRBD1	many
TGTGCCAGCAGCGGACCGGGACGCACAGTCTATGGCTACACCTTC	CASSGPGRTVYGYTF	TRBV7-2	TRBJ1-2	.	many
TGTGCCAGCAGCTCCCGGGACGTAACCTACGAGCAGTACTTC	CASSSRDVTYEQYF	TRBV7-9	TRBJ2-7	.	few
TGTGCCAGCAGCCCCGTTCGGGAGACCCAGTACTTC	CASSPVRETQYF	TRBV28	TRBJ2-5	.	.
TGCGCCAGCAGCATAACAGGGTTGGATCAGCCCCAGCATTTT	CASSITGLDQPQHF	TRBV5-1	TRBJ1-5	.	.
TGTGCCGCTTGGTCGAGCTACGAGCAGTACTTC	CAAWSSYEQYF	TRBV27	TRBJ2-7	.	.
TGTGCCAGCAGTTCTTCAGTTACTAGCACAGATACGCAGTATTTT	CASSSSVTSTDTQYF	TRBV12-3/TRBV12-4	TRBJ2-3	.	many
TGTGCCAGCAGCCCTGGTTACGACGGGAACACTGAAGCTTTCTTT	CASSPGYDGNTEAFF	TRBV7-6	TRBJ1-1	.	many
TGTGCCACCAGCAGAGATGGAGCCTACGAGCAGTACTTC	CATSRDGAYEQYF	TRBV15	TRBJ2-7	.	many
TGTGCCAGCAGCGGAATAGAGTTGGGTAAAGAGTACGTGCACGAGCAGTACTTC	CASSGIELGKEYVHEQYF	TRBV7-8	TRBJ2-7	.	many
TGCGCCAGCAGTAACCGGACCACAGATATGCAGTATTTT	CASSNRTTDMQYF	TRBV10-1	TRBJ2-3	.	once